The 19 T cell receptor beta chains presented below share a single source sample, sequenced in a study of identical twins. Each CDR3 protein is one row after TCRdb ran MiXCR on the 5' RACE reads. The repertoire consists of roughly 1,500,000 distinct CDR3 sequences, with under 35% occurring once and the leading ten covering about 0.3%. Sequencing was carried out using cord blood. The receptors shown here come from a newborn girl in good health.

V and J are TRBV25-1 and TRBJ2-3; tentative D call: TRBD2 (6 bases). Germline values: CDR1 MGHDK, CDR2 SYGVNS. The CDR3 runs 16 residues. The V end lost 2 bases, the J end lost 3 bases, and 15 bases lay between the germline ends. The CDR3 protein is CASSEGAAGITDTQYF. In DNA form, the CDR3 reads TGTGCCAGCAGTGAAGGGGCAGCGGGTATTACAGATACGCAGTATTTT. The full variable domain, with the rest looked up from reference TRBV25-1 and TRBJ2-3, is EADIYQTPRYLVIGTGKKITLECSQTMGHDKMYWYQQDPGMELHLIHYSYGVNSTEKGDLSSESTVSRIRTEHFPLTLESARPSHTSQYLCASSEGAAGITDTQYFGPGTRLTVL.

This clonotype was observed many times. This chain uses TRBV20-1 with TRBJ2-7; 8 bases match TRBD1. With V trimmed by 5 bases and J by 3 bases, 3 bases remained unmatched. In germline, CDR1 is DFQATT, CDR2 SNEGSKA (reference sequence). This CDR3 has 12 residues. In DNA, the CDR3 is TGCAGTGCTGGACAGGGAATCTACGAGCAGTACTTC. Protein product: CSAGQGIYEQYF.

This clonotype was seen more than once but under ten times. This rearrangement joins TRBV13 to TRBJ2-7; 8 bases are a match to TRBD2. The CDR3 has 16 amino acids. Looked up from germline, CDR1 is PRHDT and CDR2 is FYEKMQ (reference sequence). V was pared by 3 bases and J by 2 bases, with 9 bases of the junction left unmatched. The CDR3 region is CASSLVLGGGPYEQYF. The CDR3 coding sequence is TGTGCCAGCAGCTTGGTCCTCGGCGGGGGGCCCTACGAGCAGTACTTC.

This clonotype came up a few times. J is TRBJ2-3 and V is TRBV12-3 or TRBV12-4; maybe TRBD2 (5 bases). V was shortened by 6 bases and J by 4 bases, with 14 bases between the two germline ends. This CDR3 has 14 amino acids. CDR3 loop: CASRKRTRADTQYF. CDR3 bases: TGTGCCAGCAGAAAAAGGACTCGCGCAGATACGCAGTATTTT.

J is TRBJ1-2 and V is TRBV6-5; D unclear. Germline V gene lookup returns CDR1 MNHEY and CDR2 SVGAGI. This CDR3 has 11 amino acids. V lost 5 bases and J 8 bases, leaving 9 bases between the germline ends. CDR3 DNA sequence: TGTGCCAGCAGTCAAGGATGGGGCTACACCTTC. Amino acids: CASSQGWGYTF.

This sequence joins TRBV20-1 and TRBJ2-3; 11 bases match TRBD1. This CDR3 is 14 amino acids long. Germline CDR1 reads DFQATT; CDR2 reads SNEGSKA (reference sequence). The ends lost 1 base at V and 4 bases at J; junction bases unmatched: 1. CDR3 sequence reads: CSARGTGGADTQYF. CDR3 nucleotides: TGCAGTGCTAGAGGGACAGGGGGCGCAGATACGCAGTATTTT.

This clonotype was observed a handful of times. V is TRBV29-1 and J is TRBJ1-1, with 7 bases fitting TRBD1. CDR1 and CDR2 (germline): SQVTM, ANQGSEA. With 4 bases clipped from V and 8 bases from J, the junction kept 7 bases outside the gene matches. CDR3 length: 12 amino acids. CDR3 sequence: CSVGMVGGEAFF. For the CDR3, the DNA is TGCAGCGTTGGAATGGTAGGGGGCGAAGCTTTCTTT.

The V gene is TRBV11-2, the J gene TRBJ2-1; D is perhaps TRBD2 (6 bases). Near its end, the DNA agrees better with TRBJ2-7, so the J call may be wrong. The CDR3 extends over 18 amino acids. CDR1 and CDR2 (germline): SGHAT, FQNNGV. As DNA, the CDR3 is TGTGCCAGCAGCTTATGGGGTGAGGCGGGGACTCCTAGGAATGAGCAGTACTTC. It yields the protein CASSLWGEAGTPRNEQYF.

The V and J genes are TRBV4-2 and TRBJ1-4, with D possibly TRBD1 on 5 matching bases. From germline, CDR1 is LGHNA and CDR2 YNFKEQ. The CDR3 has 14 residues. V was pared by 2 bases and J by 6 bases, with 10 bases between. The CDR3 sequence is CASSQPGTYEKLFF. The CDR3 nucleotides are TGTGCCAGCAGCCAACCCGGGACCTATGAAAAACTGTTTTTT.

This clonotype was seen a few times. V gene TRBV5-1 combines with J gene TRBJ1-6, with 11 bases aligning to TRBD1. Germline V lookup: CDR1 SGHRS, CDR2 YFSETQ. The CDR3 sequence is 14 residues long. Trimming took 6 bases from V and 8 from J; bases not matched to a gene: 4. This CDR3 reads CASTWGQGDSPLHF. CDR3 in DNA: TGCGCCAGCACCTGGGGACAGGGGGATTCACCCCTCCACTTT.

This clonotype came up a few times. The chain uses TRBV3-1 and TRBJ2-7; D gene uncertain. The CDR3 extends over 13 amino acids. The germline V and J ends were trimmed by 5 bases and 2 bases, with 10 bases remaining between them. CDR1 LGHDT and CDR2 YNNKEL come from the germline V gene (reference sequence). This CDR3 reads CASSINGAYEQYF. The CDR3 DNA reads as TGTGCCAGCAGCATTAACGGAGCCTACGAGCAGTACTTC.

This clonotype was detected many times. The CDR3 protein is CASSQEILWDTQYF. The CDR3 nucleotides are TGTGCCAGCAGCCAAGAGATCCTCTGGGATACGCAGTATTTT. The chain links TRBV4-2 to TRBJ2-3; D not resolved. This CDR3 spans 14 amino acids. Germline CDR1 is LGHNA and CDR2 is YNFKEQ. Trimming took 0 bases from V and 6 from J, leaving 10 bases between them.

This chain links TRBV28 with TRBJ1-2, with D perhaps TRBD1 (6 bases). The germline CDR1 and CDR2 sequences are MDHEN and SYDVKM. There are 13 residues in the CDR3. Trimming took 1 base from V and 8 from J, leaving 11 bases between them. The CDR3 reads CASSLFGGLGYTF. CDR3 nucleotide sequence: TGTGCCAGCAGTTTATTCGGGGGGCTCGGCTACACCTTC.

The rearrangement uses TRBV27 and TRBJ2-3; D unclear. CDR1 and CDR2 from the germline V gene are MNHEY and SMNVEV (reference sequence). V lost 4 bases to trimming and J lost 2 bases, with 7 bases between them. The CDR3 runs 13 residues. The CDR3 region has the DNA TGTGCCAGCAGTTCGGCCTTCACAGATACGCAGTATTTT. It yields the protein CASSSAFTDTQYF.

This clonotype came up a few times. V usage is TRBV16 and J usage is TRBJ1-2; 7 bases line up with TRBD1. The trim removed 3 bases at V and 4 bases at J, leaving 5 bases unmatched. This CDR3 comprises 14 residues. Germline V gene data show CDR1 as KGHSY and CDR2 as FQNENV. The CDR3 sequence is CASSHMGQTYGYTF. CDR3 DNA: TGTGCCAGCAGCCACATGGGACAGACCTATGGCTACACCTTC.

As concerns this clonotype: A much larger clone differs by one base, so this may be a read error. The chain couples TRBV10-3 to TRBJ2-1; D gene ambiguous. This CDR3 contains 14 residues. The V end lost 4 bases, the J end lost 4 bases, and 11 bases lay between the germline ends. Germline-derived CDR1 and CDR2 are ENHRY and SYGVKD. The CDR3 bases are TGTGCCATCAGTGGGTCGACCCTATACAATGAGCAGTTCTTC. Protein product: CAISGSTLYNEQFF.

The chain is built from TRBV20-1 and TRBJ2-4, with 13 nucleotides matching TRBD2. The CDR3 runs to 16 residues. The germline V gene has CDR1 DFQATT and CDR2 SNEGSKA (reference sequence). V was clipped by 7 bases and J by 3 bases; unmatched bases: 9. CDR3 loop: CSGLAGGSWGKNIQYF. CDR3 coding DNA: TGCAGTGGACTAGCGGGAGGCTCTTGGGGCAAAAACATTCAGTACTTC.

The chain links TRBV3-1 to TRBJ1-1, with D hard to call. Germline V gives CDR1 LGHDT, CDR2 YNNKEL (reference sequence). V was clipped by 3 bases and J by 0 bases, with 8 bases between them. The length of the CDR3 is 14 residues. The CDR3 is CASSHHLMNTEAFF. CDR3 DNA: TGTGCCAGCAGCCACCACCTGATGAACACTGAAGCTTTCTTT.

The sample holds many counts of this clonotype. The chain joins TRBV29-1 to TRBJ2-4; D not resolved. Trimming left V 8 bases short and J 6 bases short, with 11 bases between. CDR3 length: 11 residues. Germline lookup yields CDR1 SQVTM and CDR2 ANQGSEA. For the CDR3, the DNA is TGCAGCCTCCGGATCGGAAACATTCAGTACTTC. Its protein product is CSLRIGNIQYF.